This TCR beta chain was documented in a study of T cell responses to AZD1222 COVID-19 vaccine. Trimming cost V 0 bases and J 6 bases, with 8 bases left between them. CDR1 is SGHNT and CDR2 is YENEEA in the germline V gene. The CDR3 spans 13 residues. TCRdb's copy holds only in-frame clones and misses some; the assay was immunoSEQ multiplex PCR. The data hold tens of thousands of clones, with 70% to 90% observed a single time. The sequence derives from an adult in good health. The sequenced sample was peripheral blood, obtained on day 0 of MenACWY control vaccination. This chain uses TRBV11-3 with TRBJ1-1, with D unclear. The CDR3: CASSLERAAEAFF. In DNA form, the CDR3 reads TGTGCCAGCAGCTTAGAGAGGGCCGCTGAAGCTTTCTTT.